This T cell receptor beta chain came from a study of blood T cell repertoires in COVID-19. For the study at large: Donors in the United States, Italy and Spain gave samples during acute or convalescent COVID-19.

Germline CDR1 and CDR2: ENHRY and SYGVKD. This CDR3 has 13 amino acids. Germline trimming cut 6 bases from V and 4 bases from J; bases unmatched to any gene: 6. Authors' data handling: Amplification with reference gene primers provided the estimates of nucleated cell counts. The method was immunoSEQ multiplex PCR; TCRdb's version includes in-frame clones alone and lacks a portion of them. That table supplies the V and J calls and clone size; D and trimming were determined from the DNA. The sample holds roughly 42,000 clones; roughly nine tenths are singletons and the top ten take 6.2%. This clone was recorded only once.

What was sequenced was peripheral blood. V usage is TRBV10-3 and J usage is TRBJ2-7, with 7 bases lining up with TRBD2. The source is a human donor in a cohort sampled during active COVID-19. CDR3 DNA: TGTGCCATCAGGGGAGGGGCCGTTTACGAGCAGTACTTC. This sequence encodes CAIRGGAVYEQYF.